This T cell receptor beta chain was sequenced for a study of blood T cell repertoires in COVID-19. Per germline, CDR1 ENHRY and CDR2 SYGVKD. CDR3 length: 14 residues. The V end lost 2 bases, the J end lost 8 bases, and 15 bases lay between the germline ends. Under the authors' procedure: From reference gene primer amplification, estimates of nucleated cell counts were derived. Sequenced by immunoSEQ multiplex PCR; TCRdb stores in-frame clones only, minus some. Clonal size and the V and J genes are those of that table, whereas D and trimming came from the DNA. The sample yields about 230,000 clones, under 90% seen once. Recruitment covered fewer than 25 US areas and drew participants whose ages spanned 18 to 89 years. Each participant's cohort was designated according to participant-reported clinical history. Among Cohort 3 donors, those recovered had two negative PCRs, clearance, or symptom resolution.

The chain carries TRBV10-3 and TRBJ1-2; the D gene is possibly TRBD1 (5 bases). The clonotype was recovered from a man aged 18 to 29 who had recovered from COVID-19. The sequenced sample was PBMCs or T cells enriched from blood (not recorded which). CDR3 nucleotides: TGTGCCATCAGTGAGCCAGAACGGGGGAGGGGCTACACCTTC. It is translated as CAISEPERGRGYTF.